One and the same sample provided the 20 T cell receptor beta chains below, sequenced in a study of shared clonotypes between healthy human individuals. Sequencing was performed with immunoSEQ multiplex PCR; in TCRdb, only in-frame clones are kept and a portion is missing. The sample lists more than 2 million clones; over 85% were seen once. Sequencing was performed on naive CD4+ T cells sorted from blood. Subset noted: CD45RA+ positively selected. These receptors all stem from a man younger than 30 in good health.

The V and J genes are TRBV9 and TRBJ2-3; 9 positions match TRBD1. Germline CDR1 SGDLS, CDR2 YYNGEE. V lost 2 bases, J lost 1 base, and 5 bases stayed unmatched. The CDR3 spans 16 residues. CDR3 amino acids: CASSVDRGVGTDTQYF. CDR3 nucleotide sequence: TGTGCCAGCAGCGTCGACAGGGGGGTCGGCACAGATACGCAGTATTTT.

The gene calls are TRBV2 and TRBJ2-3; 8 bases match TRBD2. The CDR3 totals 14 residues. Germline CDR1 is SNHLY and CDR2 is FYNNEI. The junction had 8 bases not matched to a gene; V was cut back by 6 bases and J by 6 bases. The CDR3 is CASRKRSSGDTQYF. The DNA of the CDR3 is TGTGCCAGCAGGAAAAGGTCTAGCGGGGATACGCAGTATTTT.

This clone turned up a few times. The V call is TRBV11-3, the J call TRBJ2-7; D might be TRBD1 (5 bases). This CDR3 has 11 amino acids. V lost 1 base, J lost 7 bases, and 5 bases lay in between. CDR1 and CDR2 from the germline V gene are SGHNT and YENEEA. In DNA form, the CDR3 reads TGTGCCAGCAGCTTAGGACAGGAGCAGTACTTC. As protein: CASSLGQEQYF.

The V and J genes are TRBV18 and TRBJ2-1; D call uncertain. There are 15 residues in the CDR3. Germline CDR1 KGHSH, CDR2 LQKENI. V dropped 5 bases and J dropped 0 bases, with 11 bases sitting between them. The CDR3, as DNA: TGTGCCAGCTCATTGCAAGGTCCCTCCTACAATGAGCAGTTCTTC. It encodes CASSLQGPSYNEQFF.

V gene TRBV12-5 combines with J gene TRBJ2-7, with 9 bases lining up with TRBD2. The CDR3 has 20 amino acids. The J segment lost 7 bases and the V segment lost 0 bases, leaving 22 bases of the junction unmatched. Germline CDR1 LGHNT, CDR2 FRNRAP. The CDR3 DNA follows: TGTGCTAGTGGTTTGGTACAGGGAGTAGCGGGAGAGACCAAGAAGGGAGAGCAGTACTTC. Protein sequence: CASGLVQGVAGETKKGEQYF.

The chain joins TRBV18 to TRBJ2-7, with unresolved D. V was cut by 1 base and J by 5 bases, with 9 bases left in between. Germline assignment: CDR1 KGHSH and CDR2 LQKENI. The CDR3 spans 13 residues. The CDR3 DNA is TGTGCCAGCTCACCACTTCGGGCGGACGAGCAGTACTTC. Translating gives CASSPLRADEQYF.

This clone was seen a single time. This chain uses TRBV6-5 with TRBJ1-6; D gene unclear. The CDR3 is 15 residues long. V dropped 6 bases and J dropped 3 bases, with 12 bases sitting between them. Per the germline V gene, CDR1 is MNHEY and CDR2 is SVGAGI. Here the CDR3 reads CASSRLELYNSPLHF. CDR3 nucleotides: TGTGCCAGCAGCCGTTTGGAGCTCTATAATTCACCCCTCCACTTT.

The chain joins TRBV28 to TRBJ1-2, with 8 bases fitting TRBD1. The CDR3 spans 16 residues. The germline V gene encodes CDR1 MDHEN and CDR2 SYDVKM. Unmatched junction bases numbered 16, after V lost 7 bases and J lost 6 bases. This CDR3 is CASTGGRTGWRDGYTF. The CDR3 DNA sequence: TGTGCCAGCACCGGGGGTCGGACAGGGTGGCGGGATGGCTACACCTTC.

The chain joins TRBV2 to TRBJ1-1; tentatively, D is TRBD1 (5 bases). The CDR3 covers 13 residues. Trimming took off 6 bases at V and 9 bases at J, with 17 bases between the two ends. Germline V gives CDR1 SNHLY, CDR2 FYNNEI. CDR3 coding DNA: TGTGCCAGCAGGAATTCGGGGGTTCGACAAGCTTTCTTT. Protein sequence: CASRNSGVRQAFF. The full variable domain, completed using reference TRBV2 and TRBJ1-1, is EPEVTQTPSHQVTQMGQEVILRCVPISNHLYFYWYRQILGQKVEFLVSFYNNEISEKSEIFDDQFSVERPDGSNFTLKIRSTKLEDSAMYFCASRNSGVRQAFFGQGTRLTVV.

The J gene is TRBJ1-2, the V gene TRBV5-1; 11 bases map to TRBD1. CDR1 is SGHRS and CDR2 is YFSETQ in the germline V gene. The CDR3 consists of 13 residues. The V gene end was trimmed by 3 bases and the J gene end by 8 bases; junction bases not matched to a gene: 3. The CDR3 DNA reads TGCGCCAGCAGCTCGGACAGGGGGCTCGGCTACACCTTC. Translation gives CASSSDRGLGYTF.

The CDR3 nucleotides are TGTGCCAGCAGCGGCCAGGGTCCTGAAGCTTTCTTT. It is translated as CASSGQGPEAFF. J is TRBJ1-1 and V is TRBV11-2, with D possibly being TRBD1 (5 bases). This CDR3 has 12 residues. Germline V lookup: CDR1 SGHAT, CDR2 FQNNGV. V was pared by 5 bases and J by 6 bases, with 10 bases between.

The chain employs TRBV30 and TRBJ2-3; the D is unclear. V dropped 0 bases and J dropped 1 base, with 5 bases sitting between them. The CDR3 spans 13 residues. Germline V gene sequence: CDR1 GTSNPN, CDR2 SVGIG (reference sequence). The CDR3 sequence: CAWSVARTDTQYF. CDR3 sequence (DNA): TGTGCCTGGAGTGTCGCCCGCACAGATACGCAGTATTTT.

The chain has TRBV7-2 and TRBJ2-5; 8 nucleotides align to TRBD2. The germline V gene encodes CDR1 SGHTA and CDR2 FQGNSA. CDR3 size: 11 residues. The ends lost 3 bases at V and 13 bases at J; junction bases unmatched: 4. DNA for the CDR3: TGTGCCAGCAGCTTCGCGACTAGCGTGTACTTC. This codes for CASSFATSVYF.

The chain employs TRBV9 and TRBJ1-5; a weak D match, TRBD1 (6 bases). Trimming left V 2 bases short and J 4 bases short, with 10 bases between. The CDR3 has 14 residues. Germline V gene lookup returns CDR1 SGDLS and CDR2 YYNGEE. The CDR3 reads CASSVGTLNQPQHF. The CDR3 nucleotides read TGTGCCAGCAGCGTTGGGACATTGAATCAGCCCCAGCATTTT.

The chain joins TRBV7-2 to TRBJ1-1; D ambiguous. This CDR3 spans 15 amino acids. CDR1 and CDR2 from the germline V gene are SGHTA and FQGNSA. The V gene lost 0 bases and the J gene lost 7 bases, with 15 bases spanning the gap. The CDR3 nucleotides are TGTGCCAGCAGCTTAGCGCTATGGGTTTACGATGAAGCTTTCTTT. Translated: CASSLALWVYDEAFF.

This clone has just a few counts. The chain combines TRBV19 with TRBJ2-3, with 10 bases identical to TRBD2. The CDR3 loop spans 15 amino acids. Germline V gene lookup returns CDR1 LNHDA and CDR2 SQIVND (reference sequence). Trimming cost V 7 bases and J 6 bases; bases outside gene matches: 10. CDR3 sequence (DNA): TGTGCCAGTAAGGCCCTAGCGGGAGACGCCGATACGCAGTATTTT. This codes for CASKALAGDADTQYF.

V and J are TRBV7-2 and TRBJ2-1; 9 nucleotides match TRBD2. Unmatched junction bases numbered 4, after V lost 1 base and J lost 6 bases. CDR3 length: 15 amino acids. Germline CDR1 reads SGHTA; CDR2 reads FQGNSA. The CDR3 loop reads CASSLDGTSSNEQFF. The CDR3 DNA reads TGTGCCAGCAGCTTAGATGGGACTAGCAGCAATGAGCAGTTCTTC.

This chain joins TRBV20-1 and TRBJ1-2; tentatively, D is TRBD1 (6 bases). V shed 6 bases and J shed 9 bases, with 14 bases lying between them. From germline, CDR1 is DFQATT and CDR2 SNEGSKA (reference sequence). The CDR3 extends over 11 amino acids. The CDR3 region is CSAPGQRRYTF. The CDR3 nucleotides are TGCAGTGCCCCTGGACAGCGGCGCTACACCTTC.

The V gene is TRBV6-5, the J gene TRBJ2-7, with D possibly TRBD1 on 6 matching bases. The CDR3 has 15 residues. The germline V gene has CDR1 MNHEY and CDR2 SVGAGI. V lost 4 bases and J lost 0, with 13 bases in between. This chain's CDR3 is CASSLSSTGSYEQYF. DNA for the CDR3: TGTGCCAGCAGTTTATCCTCGACAGGCTCCTACGAGCAGTACTTC.

This clone has a single count. The chain recombines TRBV6-6 with TRBJ2-5; the D is unclear. V lost 6 bases to trimming and J lost 5 bases, with 10 bases between them. Germline values: CDR1 MNHNY, CDR2 SVGAGI (reference sequence). The CDR3 totals 12 residues. In DNA, the CDR3 is TGTGCCAGCAGGGACGGTTGGGAGACCCAGTACTTC. It encodes CASRDGWETQYF.